One and the same sample provided the 18 T cell receptor beta chains below, sequenced in a study of T cell responses to AZD1222 COVID-19 vaccine. Sequencing was performed with immunoSEQ multiplex PCR; in TCRdb, only in-frame clones are kept and a portion is missing. Of around 110,000 clones listed, 90% to 95% are singletons. This specimen consisted of peripheral blood, obtained on day 0 of AZD1222 vaccination. The receptors come from an adult in good health.

V and J are TRBV2 and TRBJ2-7, with a possible D match to TRBD1 (6 bases). This CDR3 contains 13 residues. The germline CDR1 and CDR2 sequences are SNHLY and FYNNEI. The V end was cut by 6 bases, the J end by 0 bases, with 9 bases between. The DNA of the CDR3 is TGTGCCAGCAGGGACAGCGGCTCCTACGAGCAGTACTTC. Translation gives CASRDSGSYEQYF.

The rearrangement joins TRBV5-1 to TRBJ2-1; TRBD2 is a possible D gene (5 bases). V lost 4 bases and J 8 bases, leaving 13 bases between the germline ends. CDR3 length equals 13 residues. The germline CDR1 and CDR2 sequences are SGHRS and YFSETQ. CDR3 in DNA: TGCGCCAGCAGCAAAGAGAGGGCCGATGAGCAGTTCTTC. Translated, it gives CASSKERADEQFF.

The chain uses TRBV4-2 and TRBJ1-4; D remains unclear. CDR1 and CDR2 from the germline V gene are LGHNA and YNFKEQ. The CDR3 loop spans 13 amino acids. Trimming pared 3 bases from V and 8 bases from J, leaving 10 bases between. CDR3: CASSHPVGEKLFF. The CDR3 DNA sequence: TGTGCCAGCAGCCACCCAGTGGGGGAAAAACTGTTTTTT.

The chain joins TRBV7-9 to TRBJ2-5, with D possibly TRBD2 on 5 matching bases. Germline V lookup: CDR1 SEHNR, CDR2 FQNEAQ (reference sequence). There are 14 residues in the CDR3. The germline V and J ends were trimmed by 5 bases and 0 bases, with 10 bases remaining between them. Here the CDR3 DNA reads TGTGCCAGCAGCCGGCGGCGGGACCAAGAGACCCAGTACTTC. Its protein product is CASSRRRDQETQYF.

CDR3 in amino acids: CASSPPGNRNEKLFF. CDR3 nucleotides: TGTGCCAGTAGCCCGCCGGGGAATAGAAATGAAAAACTGTTTTTT. V and J are TRBV19 and TRBJ1-4; no firm D call. V lost 6 bases and J lost 5, with 16 bases in between. The CDR3 totals 15 residues. Germline CDR1 is LNHDA and CDR2 is SQIVND (reference sequence).

The chain employs TRBV6-2 or TRBV6-3 and TRBJ2-1, with TRBD1 matching 9 bases. Germline V gene sequence: CDR1 MNHEY, CDR2 SVGEGT. The CDR3 runs 14 residues. Trimming at V came to 6 bases and at J to 5 bases, leaving 5 bases not matched to a gene. The CDR3 coding sequence is TGTGCCAGCAGCCCTTGGACAGGGGACAATGAGCAGTTCTTC. Its translation: CASSPWTGDNEQFF.

CDR3 sequence: CASSHDRGSAEAFF. The CDR3 nucleotides read TGCGCCAGCAGCCACGACAGGGGGAGTGCTGAAGCTTTCTTT. This rearrangement joins TRBV5-1 to TRBJ1-1; 9 bases line up with TRBD1. The CDR3 runs to 14 residues. Germline V CDR1 and CDR2: SGHRS, YFSETQ. J was trimmed by 6 bases and V by 4 bases; bases with no gene match: 7.

The V and J genes are TRBV10-2 and TRBJ1-1; no clear D. The CDR3 sequence is 11 residues long. Germline CDR1 is WSHSY and CDR2 is SAAADI. V lost 8 bases to trimming and J lost 1 base, with 5 bases between them. This CDR3 reads CASRRNTEAFF. CDR3 DNA: TGCGCCAGCCGGCGGAACACTGAAGCTTTCTTT.

V gene TRBV11-2 combines with J gene TRBJ1-5; 7 nucleotides line up with TRBD1. The CDR3 has 15 amino acids. In germline, CDR1 is SGHAT, CDR2 FQNNGV. Unmatched junction bases numbered 9, after V lost 1 base and J lost 9 bases. CDR3 nucleotides: TGTGCCAGCAGCTTAGTCGCAGGGGGAGGTGGGCCCCAGCATTTT. It codes for CASSLVAGGGGPQHF.

V is TRBV3-1 (or the pseudogene TRBV3-2) and J is TRBJ2-1; no firm D call. From germline, CDR1 is LGHDT and CDR2 YNNKEL (reference sequence). CDR3 length: 13 residues. V lost 4 bases and J 7 bases, leaving 11 bases between the germline ends. CDR3 nucleotides: TGTGCCAGCAGCCCTTCTGAGGAAAATGAGCAGTTCTTC. Its protein is CASSPSEENEQFF.

V usage is TRBV19 and J usage is TRBJ2-3, with 8 bases fitting TRBD1. This CDR3 is 16 amino acids long. Germline trimming cut 4 bases from V and 0 bases from J; bases unmatched to any gene: 6. In germline, CDR1 is LNHDA, CDR2 SQIVND (reference sequence). The CDR3 DNA is TGTGCCAGTAGTAAAGGACAGGGACCTAGCACAGATACGCAGTATTTT. Protein: CASSKGQGPSTDTQYF.

This sequence joins TRBV24-1 and TRBJ1-4; TRBD1 matches at 7 bases. With V trimmed by 4 bases and J by 7 bases, 8 bases remained unmatched. Germline CDR1 KGHDR, CDR2 SFDVKD. CDR3 length: 15 residues. The CDR3 coding sequence is TGTGCCACCAGTGAACTCACAGGGGCTGGTGAAAAACTGTTTTTT. Translating gives CATSELTGAGEKLFF.

The rearrangement uses TRBV10-2 and TRBJ2-1, with D perhaps TRBD1 or TRBD2 (5 bases each). CDR3 size: 14 residues. The germline CDR1 and CDR2 sequences are WSHSY and SAAADI. Trimming cost V 1 base and J 9 bases, with 13 bases left between them. Here the CDR3 DNA reads TGCGCCAGCAGTGAGTGGGGGTCGGGGACTGAGCAGTTCTTC. This codes for CASSEWGSGTEQFF.

The gene calls are TRBV5-4 and TRBJ2-3; no reliable D call. Germline assignment: CDR1 SGHNT and CDR2 YYREEE (reference sequence). Trimming stripped 4 bases from V and 6 bases from J, with 15 bases between. The CDR3 consists of 14 residues. The chain's CDR3 is CASSIRSRGDTQYF. CDR3 DNA sequence: TGTGCCAGCAGCATCCGGTCCCGAGGTGATACGCAGTATTTT.

This clone was recorded only once. The CDR3 sequence is CASSQESNPHNEKLFF. CDR3 nucleotides: TGCGCCAGCAGCCAAGAATCCAACCCACATAATGAAAAACTGTTTTTT. The chain recombines TRBV4-1 with TRBJ1-4; no reliable D call. Trimming pared 0 bases from V and 4 bases from J, leaving 12 bases between. CDR1 is MGHRA and CDR2 is YSYEKL in the germline V gene. The CDR3 has 16 amino acids.

There are a few counts of this clone. The chain joins TRBV7-9 to TRBJ1-1, with D possibly being TRBD1 (6 bases). This CDR3 comprises 14 residues. CDR1 and CDR2 from the germline V gene are SEHNR and FQNEAQ (reference sequence). V was trimmed by 4 bases and J by 1 base, leaving 10 bases between them. CDR3 in DNA: TGTGCCAGCAGCTCCAGGGGAGCGAACACTGAAGCTTTCTTT. This encodes CASSSRGANTEAFF.

As for this clone: Other DNA sequences in the sample encode the same CDR3. The J gene is TRBJ1-2, the V gene TRBV4-1; 12 bases map to TRBD1. J gave up 8 bases and V 4 bases, and 5 bases lay outside the gene matches. Germline V gene sequence: CDR1 MGHRA, CDR2 YSYEKL. The CDR3 has 14 amino acids. CDR3 nucleotide sequence: TGCGCCAGCAGCCCGGGACAGGGGGCTGGCGGCTACACCTTC. Amino acid sequence: CASSPGQGAGGYTF.

The chain joins TRBV6-5 to TRBJ2-3; D not resolved. Trimming left V 6 bases short and J 6 bases short, with 7 bases between. The CDR3 loop spans 11 amino acids. Germline-derived CDR1 and CDR2 are MNHEY and SVGAGI. CDR3 sequence reads: CASRRLDTQYF. CDR3 nucleotides: TGTGCCAGCAGACGTTTGGATACGCAGTATTTT.